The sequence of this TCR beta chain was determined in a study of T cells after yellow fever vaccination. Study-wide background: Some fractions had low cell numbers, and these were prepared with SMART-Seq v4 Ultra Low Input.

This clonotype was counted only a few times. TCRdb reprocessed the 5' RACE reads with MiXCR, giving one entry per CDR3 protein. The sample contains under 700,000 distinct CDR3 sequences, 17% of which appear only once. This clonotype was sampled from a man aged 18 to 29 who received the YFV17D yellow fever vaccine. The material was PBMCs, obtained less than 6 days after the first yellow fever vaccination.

Written as DNA, the CDR3 is TGTGCCAGCAGCCAGGGGGACACCCACTACGAGCAGTACTTC. This codes for CASSQGDTHYEQYF. The J gene is TRBJ2-7, the V gene TRBV5-4; 7 nucleotides match TRBD1. CDR1 is SGHNT and CDR2 is YYREEE in the germline V gene (reference sequence). The CDR3 totals 14 residues. V lost 4 bases and J lost 3; bases outside the gene matches: 7.